This T cell receptor beta chain was found in a study of cytomegalovirus exposure and HLA in healthy donors. V lost 6 bases, J lost 1 base, and 8 bases stayed unmatched. There are 15 residues in the CDR3. Germline values: CDR1 SGHRS, CDR2 YFSETQ. 60 Vbeta and 13 Jbeta primers were used in PCR. The data were produced by immunoSEQ multiplex PCR, yet TCRdb's version contains in-frame clones alone and is incomplete. The repertoire has around 170,000 clones, around 80% of them found once; the top ten carry 1%. This TCR was sampled from a woman between 50 and 59 years old in good health and CMV-seropositive. Sequencing was carried out using PBMCs. This chain uses TRBV5-1 with TRBJ1-1; 8 bases line up with TRBD1. The chain's CDR3 is CASTMTGTGNTEAFF. The CDR3 DNA sequence: TGCGCCAGCACCATGACCGGGACAGGGAACACTGAAGCTTTCTTT.